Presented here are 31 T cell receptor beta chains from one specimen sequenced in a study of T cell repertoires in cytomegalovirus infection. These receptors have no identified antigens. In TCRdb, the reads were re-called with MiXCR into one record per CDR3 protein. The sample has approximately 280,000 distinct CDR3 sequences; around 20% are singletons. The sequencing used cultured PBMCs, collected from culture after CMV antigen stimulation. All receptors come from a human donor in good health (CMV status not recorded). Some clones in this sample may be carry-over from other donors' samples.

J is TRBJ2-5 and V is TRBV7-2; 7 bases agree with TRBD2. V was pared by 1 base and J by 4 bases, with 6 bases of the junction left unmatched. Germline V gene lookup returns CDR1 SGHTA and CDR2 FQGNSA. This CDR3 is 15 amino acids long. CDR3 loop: CASSLGGGEGETQYF. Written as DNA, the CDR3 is TGTGCCAGCAGCTTAGGAGGAGGGGAGGGAGAGACCCAGTACTTC.

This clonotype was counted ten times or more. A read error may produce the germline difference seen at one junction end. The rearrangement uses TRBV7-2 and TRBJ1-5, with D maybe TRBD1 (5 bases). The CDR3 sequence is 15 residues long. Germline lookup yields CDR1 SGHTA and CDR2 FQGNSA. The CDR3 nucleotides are TGTGCCAGCAGCCCGGGGGGGGGGGATAATCGGCCCCAGCATTTT. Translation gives CASSPGGGDNRPQHF.

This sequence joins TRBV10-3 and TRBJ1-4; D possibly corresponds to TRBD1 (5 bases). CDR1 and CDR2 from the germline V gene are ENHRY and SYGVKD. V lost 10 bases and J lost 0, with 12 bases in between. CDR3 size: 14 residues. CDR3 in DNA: TGTGCCACTAAGACAGATGCAACTAATGAAAAACTGTTTTTT. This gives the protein CATKTDATNEKLFF.

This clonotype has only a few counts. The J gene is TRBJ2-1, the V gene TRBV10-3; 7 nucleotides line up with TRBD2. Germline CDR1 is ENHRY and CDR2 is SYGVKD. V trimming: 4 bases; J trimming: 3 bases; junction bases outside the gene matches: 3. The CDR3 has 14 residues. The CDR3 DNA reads TGTGCCATCAGTGGGAGCGGGAACTACAATGAGCAGTTCTTC. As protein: CAISGSGNYNEQFF.

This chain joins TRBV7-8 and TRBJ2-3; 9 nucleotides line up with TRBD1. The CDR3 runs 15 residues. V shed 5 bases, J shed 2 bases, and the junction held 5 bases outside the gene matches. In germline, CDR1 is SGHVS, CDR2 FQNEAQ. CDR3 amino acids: CASSPNRGPTDTQYF. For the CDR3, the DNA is TGTGCCAGCAGCCCGAACAGGGGGCCCACAGATACGCAGTATTTT.

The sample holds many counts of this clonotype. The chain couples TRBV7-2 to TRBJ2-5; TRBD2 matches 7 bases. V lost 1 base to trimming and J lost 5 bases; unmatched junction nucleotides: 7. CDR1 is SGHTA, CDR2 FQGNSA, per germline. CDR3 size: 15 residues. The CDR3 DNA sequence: TGTGCCAGCAGCTTAGGCCCCAGGGAGGGGGAGACCCAGTACTTC. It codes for CASSLGPREGETQYF. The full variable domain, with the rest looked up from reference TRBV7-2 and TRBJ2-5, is GAGVSQSPSNKVTEKGKDVELRCDPISGHTALYWYRQSLGQGLEFLIYFQGNSAPDKSGLPSDRFSAERTGGSVSTLTIQRTQQEDSAVYLCASSLGPREGETQYFGPGTRLLVL.

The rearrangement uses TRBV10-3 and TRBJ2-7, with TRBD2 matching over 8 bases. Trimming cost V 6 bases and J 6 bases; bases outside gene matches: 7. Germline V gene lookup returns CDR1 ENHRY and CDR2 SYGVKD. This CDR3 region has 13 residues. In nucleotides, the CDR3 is TGTGCCATCAGCCCGGGAGGGCGGCTCGAGCAGTACGTC. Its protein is CAISPGGRLEQYV.

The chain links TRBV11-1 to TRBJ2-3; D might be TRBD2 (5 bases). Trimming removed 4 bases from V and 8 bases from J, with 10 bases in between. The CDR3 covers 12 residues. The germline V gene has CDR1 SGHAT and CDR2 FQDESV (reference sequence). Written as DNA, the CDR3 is TGTGCCAGCAGCTCTCCGGCGGGTACGCAGTATTTT. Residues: CASSSPAGTQYF.

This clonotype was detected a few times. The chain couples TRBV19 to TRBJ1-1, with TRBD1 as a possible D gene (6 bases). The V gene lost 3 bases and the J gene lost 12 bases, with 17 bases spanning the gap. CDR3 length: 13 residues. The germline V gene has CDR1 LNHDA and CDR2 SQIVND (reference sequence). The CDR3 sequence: CASSMRGQGPTFF. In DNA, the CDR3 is TGTGCCAGTAGTATGCGGGGGCAGGGGCCAACTTTCTTT.

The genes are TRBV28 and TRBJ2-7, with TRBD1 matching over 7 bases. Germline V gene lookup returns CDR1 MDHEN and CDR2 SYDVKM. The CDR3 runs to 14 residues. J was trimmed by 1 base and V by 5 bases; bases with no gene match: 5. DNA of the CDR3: TGTGCCAGCAGTGACAACAGGGGATCCTACGAGCAGTACGTC. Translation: CASSDNRGSYEQYV.

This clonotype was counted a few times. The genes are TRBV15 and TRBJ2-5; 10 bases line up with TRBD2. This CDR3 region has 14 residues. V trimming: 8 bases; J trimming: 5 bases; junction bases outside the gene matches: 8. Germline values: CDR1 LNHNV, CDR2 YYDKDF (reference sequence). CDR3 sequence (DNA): TGTGCCACCGGCCTAGCGGGAGTATTTGAGACCCAGTACTTC. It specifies CATGLAGVFETQYF.

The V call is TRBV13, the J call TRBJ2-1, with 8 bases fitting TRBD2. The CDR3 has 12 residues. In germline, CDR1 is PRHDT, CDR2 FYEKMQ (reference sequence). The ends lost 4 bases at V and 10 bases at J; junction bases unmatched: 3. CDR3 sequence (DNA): TGTGCCAGCAGCTCGGAGCGGGAGGAGCAGTTCTTC. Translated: CASSSEREEQFF.

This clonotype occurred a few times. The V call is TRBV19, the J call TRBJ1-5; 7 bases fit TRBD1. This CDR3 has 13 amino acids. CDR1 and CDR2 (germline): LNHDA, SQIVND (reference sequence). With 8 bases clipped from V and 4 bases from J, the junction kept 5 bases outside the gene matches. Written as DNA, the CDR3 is TGTGCCAGTTCGGACAGGATAAATCAGCCCCAGCATTTT. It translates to CASSDRINQPQHF.

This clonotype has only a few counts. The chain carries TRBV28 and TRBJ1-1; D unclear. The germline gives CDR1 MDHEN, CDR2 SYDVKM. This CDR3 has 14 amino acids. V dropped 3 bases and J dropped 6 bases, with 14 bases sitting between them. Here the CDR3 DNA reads TGTGCCAGCAGTTTTAATGAGGTGACGGCTGAAGCTTTCTTT. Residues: CASSFNEVTAEAFF.

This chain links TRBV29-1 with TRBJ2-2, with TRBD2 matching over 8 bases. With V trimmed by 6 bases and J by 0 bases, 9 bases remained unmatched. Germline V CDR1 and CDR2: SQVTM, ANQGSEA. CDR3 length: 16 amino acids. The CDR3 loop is CSVRGTRGPNTGELFF. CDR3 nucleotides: TGCAGCGTCCGCGGGACTAGGGGACCGAACACCGGGGAGCTGTTTTTT.

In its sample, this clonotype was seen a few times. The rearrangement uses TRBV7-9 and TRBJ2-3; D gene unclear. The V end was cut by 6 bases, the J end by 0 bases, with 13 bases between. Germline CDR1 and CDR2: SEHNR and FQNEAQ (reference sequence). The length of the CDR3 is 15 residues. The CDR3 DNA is TGTGCCAGCAGACCACCAGGCTCTAGCACAGATACGCAGTATTTT. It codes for CASRPPGSSTDTQYF.

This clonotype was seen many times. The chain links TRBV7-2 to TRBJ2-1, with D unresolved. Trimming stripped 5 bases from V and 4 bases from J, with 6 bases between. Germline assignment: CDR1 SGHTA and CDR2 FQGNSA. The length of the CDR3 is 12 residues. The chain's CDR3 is CASSAPYNEQFF. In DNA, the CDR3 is TGTGCCAGCAGCGCACCTTACAATGAGCAGTTCTTC.

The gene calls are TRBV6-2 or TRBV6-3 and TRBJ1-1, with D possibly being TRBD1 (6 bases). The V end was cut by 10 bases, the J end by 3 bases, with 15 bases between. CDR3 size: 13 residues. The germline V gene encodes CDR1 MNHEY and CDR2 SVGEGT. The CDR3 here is CATRGGRYTEAFF. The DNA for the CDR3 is TGTGCCACGAGGGGGGGAAGGTACACTGAAGCTTTCTTT.

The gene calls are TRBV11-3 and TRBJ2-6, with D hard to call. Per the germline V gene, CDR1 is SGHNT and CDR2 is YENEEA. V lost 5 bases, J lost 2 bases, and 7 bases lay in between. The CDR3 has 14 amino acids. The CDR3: CASSPVPGANVLTF. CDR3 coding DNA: TGTGCCAGCAGCCCGGTCCCTGGGGCCAACGTCCTGACTTTC.

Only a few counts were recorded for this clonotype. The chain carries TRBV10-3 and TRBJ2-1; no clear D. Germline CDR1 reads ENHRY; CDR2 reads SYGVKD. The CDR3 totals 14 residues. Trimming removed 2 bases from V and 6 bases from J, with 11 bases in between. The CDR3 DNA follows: TGTGCCATCAGTGAGGGGTTGCAGACCAATGAGCAGTTCTTC. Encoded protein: CAISEGLQTNEQFF.

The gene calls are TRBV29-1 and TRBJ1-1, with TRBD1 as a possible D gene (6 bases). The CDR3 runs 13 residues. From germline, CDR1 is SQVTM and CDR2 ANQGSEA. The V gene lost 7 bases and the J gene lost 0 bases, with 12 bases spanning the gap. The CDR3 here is CSGRGGLNTEAFF. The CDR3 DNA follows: TGCAGCGGTCGAGGGGGATTGAACACTGAAGCTTTCTTT.

DNA of the CDR3: TGTGCCAGTAGTGGCCGGGGGGGGCGAGCCAAAAACATTCAGTACTTC. Its protein is CASSGRGGRAKNIQYF. The chain combines TRBV19 with TRBJ2-4; 8 positions match TRBD2. The V and J ends lost 5 bases and 0 bases, in that order; junction bases with no gene match: 6. Germline V gives CDR1 LNHDA, CDR2 SQIVND (reference sequence). This CDR3 is 16 amino acids long.

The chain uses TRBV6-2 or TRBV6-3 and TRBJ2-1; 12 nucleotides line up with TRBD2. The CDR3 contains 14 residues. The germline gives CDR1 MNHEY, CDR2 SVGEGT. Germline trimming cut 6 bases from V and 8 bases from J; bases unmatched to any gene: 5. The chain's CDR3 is CASRLLAGGYEQFF. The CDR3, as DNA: TGTGCCAGCAGACTACTAGCGGGAGGCTATGAGCAGTTCTTC.

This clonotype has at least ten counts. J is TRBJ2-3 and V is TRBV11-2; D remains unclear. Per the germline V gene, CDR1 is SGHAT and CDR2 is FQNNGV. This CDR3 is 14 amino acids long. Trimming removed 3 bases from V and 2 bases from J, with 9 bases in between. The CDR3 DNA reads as TGTGCCAGCAGCTTTGGGTCCTACACAGATACGCAGTATTTT. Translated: CASSFGSYTDTQYF.

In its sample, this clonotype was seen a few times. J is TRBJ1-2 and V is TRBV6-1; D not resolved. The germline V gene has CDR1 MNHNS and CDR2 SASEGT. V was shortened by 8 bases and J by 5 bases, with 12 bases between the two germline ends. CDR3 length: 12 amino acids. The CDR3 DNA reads TGTGCCAGCCGAGTCAGTCGGTATGGCTACACCTTC. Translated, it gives CASRVSRYGYTF.

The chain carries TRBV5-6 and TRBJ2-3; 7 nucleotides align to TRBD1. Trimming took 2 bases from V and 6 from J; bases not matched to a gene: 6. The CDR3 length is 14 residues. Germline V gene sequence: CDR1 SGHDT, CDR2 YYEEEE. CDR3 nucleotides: TGTGCCAGCAGCTTCTACAGACAGGGTGATACGCAGTATTTT. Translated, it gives CASSFYRQGDTQYF. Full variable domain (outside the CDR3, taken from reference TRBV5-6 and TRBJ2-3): DAGVTQSPTHLIKTRGQQVTLRCSPKSGHDTVSWYQQALGQGPQFIFQYYEEEERQRGNFPDRFSGHQFPNYSSELNVNALLLGDSALYLCASSFYRQGDTQYFGPGTRLTVL.

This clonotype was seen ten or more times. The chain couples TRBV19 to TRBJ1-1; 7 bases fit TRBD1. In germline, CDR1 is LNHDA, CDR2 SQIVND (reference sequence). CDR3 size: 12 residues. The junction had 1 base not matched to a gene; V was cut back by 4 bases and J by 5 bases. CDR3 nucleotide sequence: TGTGCCAGTAGTAAGGACAGGACTGAAGCTTTCTTT. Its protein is CASSKDRTEAFF.

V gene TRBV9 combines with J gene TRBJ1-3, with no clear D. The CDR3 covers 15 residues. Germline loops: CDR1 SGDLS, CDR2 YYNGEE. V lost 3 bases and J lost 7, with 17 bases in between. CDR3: CASSAQPDVGNTIYF. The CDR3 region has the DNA TGTGCCAGCAGCGCGCAACCGGACGTAGGGAACACCATATATTTT.

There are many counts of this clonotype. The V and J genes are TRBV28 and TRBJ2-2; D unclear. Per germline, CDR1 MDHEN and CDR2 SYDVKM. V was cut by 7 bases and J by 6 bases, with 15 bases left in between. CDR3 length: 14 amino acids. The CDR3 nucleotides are TGTGCCAGCATTAACTACGAAGCCTCCGGGGAGCTGTTTTTT. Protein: CASINYEASGELFF.

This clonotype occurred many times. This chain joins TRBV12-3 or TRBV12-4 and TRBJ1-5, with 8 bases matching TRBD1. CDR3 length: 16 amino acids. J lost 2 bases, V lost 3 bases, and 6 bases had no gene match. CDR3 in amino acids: CASSFSQGGGNQPQHF. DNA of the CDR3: TGTGCCAGCAGTTTCTCACAGGGGGGGGGCAATCAGCCCCAGCATTTT.

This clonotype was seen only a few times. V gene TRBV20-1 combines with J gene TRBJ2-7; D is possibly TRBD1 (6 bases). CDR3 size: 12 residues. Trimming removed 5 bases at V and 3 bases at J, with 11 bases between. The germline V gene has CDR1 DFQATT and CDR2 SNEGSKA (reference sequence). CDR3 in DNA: TGCAGTGCTCAACAGGGATACTACGAGCAGTACTTC. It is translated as CSAQQGYYEQYF.